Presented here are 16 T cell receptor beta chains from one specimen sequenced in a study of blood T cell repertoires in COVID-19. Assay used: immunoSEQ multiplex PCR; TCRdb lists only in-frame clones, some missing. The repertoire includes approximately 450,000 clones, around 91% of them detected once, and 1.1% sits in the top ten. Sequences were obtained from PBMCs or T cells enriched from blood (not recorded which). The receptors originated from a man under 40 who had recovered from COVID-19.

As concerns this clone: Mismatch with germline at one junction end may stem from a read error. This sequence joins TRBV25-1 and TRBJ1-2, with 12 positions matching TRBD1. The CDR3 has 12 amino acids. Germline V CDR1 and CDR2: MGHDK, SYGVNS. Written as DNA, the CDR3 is TGTGCCAGCAGTGGGGGGACAGGGGGCTTTGCCTTC. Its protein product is CASSGGTGGFAF.

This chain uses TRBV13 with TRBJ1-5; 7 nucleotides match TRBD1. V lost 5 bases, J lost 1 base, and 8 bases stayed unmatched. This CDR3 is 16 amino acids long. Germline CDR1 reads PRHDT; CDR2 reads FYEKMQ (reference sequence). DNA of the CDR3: TGTGCCAGCAGCCAAGGGGGCAGGGGAAGCAATCAGCCCCAGCATTTT. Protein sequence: CASSQGGRGSNQPQHF.

The CDR3 here is CASSLLGQQFF. CDR3 coding DNA: TGTGCCAGCAGTTTATTGGGGCAGCAGTTCTTC. The chain couples TRBV28 to TRBJ2-1, with TRBD1 as a possible D gene (5 bases). The CDR3 is 11 residues long. CDR1 is MDHEN, CDR2 SYDVKM, per germline. V was clipped by 1 base and J by 11 bases, with 6 bases between them.

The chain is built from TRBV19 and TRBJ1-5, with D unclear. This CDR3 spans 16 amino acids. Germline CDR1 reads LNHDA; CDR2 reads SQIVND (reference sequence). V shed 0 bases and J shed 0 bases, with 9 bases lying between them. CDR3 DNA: TGTGCCAGTAGTATAGATTTACCCGGTAGCAATCAGCCCCAGCATTTT. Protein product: CASSIDLPGSNQPQHF.

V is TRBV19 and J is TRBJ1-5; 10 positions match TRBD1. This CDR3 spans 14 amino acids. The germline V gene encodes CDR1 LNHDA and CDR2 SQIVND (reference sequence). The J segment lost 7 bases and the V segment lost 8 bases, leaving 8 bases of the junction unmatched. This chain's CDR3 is CASHRDRGDQPQHF. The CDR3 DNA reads TGTGCCAGTCACCGGGACAGGGGTGACCAGCCCCAGCATTTT.

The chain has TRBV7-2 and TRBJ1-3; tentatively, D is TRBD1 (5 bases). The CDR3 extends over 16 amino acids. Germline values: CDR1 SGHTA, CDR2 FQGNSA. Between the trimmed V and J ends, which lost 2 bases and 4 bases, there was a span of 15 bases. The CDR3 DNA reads TGTGCCAGCAGCTTAACTGGACAAGGGGTGGGAAACACCATATATTTT. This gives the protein CASSLTGQGVGNTIYF.

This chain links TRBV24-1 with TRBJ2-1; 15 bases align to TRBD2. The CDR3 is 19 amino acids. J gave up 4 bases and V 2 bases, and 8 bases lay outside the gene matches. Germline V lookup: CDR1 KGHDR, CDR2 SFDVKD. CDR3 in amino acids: CATSDSTGTSGRTYNEQFF. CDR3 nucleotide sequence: TGTGCCACCAGTGATTCTACCGGGACTAGCGGGAGGACATACAATGAGCAGTTCTTC.

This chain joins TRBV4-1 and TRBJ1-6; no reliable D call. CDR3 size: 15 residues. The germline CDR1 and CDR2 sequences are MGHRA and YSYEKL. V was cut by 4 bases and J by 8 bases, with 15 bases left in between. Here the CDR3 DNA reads TGCGCCAGCAGCCTTTCCACGAGCCCGGATTCACCCCTCCACTTT. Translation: CASSLSTSPDSPLHF.

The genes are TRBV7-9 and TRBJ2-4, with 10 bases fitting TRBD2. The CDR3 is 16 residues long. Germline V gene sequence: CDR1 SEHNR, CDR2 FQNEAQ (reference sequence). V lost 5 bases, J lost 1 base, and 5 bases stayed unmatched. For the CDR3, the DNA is TGTGCCAGCAGCCCAGGACTAGCGGTGGCCAAAAACATTCAGTACTTC. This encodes CASSPGLAVAKNIQYF.

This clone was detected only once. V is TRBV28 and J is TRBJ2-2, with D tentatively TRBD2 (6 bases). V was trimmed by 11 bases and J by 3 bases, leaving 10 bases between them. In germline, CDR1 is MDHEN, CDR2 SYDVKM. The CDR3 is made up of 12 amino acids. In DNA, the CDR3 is TGTGCCGGGCGGGAAGACACCGGGGAGCTGTTTTTT. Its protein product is CAGREDTGELFF.

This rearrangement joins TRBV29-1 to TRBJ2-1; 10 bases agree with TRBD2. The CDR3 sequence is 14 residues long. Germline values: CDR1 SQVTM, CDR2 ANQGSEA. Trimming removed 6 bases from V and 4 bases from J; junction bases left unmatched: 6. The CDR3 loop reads CSVKGTSEYNEQFF. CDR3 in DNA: TGCAGCGTAAAAGGGACTAGCGAATACAATGAGCAGTTCTTC.

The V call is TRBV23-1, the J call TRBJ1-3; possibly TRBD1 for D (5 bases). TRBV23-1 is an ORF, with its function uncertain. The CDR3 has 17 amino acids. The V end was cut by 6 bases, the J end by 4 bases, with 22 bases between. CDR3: CASSPKGVTETGNTIYF. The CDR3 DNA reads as TGCGCCAGCAGCCCCAAAGGGGTTACTGAAACAGGAAACACCATATATTTT.

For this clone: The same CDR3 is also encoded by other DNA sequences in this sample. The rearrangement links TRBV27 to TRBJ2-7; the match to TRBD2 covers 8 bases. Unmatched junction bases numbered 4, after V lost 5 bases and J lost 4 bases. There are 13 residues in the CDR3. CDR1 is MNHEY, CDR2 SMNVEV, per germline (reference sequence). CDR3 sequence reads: CASSRSGSYEQYF. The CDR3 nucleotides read TGTGCCAGCAGTCGAAGCGGGAGTTACGAGCAGTACTTC.

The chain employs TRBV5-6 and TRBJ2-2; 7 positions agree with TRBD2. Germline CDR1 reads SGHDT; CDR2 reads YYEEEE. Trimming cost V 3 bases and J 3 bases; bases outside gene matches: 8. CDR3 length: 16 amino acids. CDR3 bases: TGTGCCAGCAGCTCCCGGGTAGCGGGTTACACCGGGGAGCTGTTTTTT. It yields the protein CASSSRVAGYTGELFF.

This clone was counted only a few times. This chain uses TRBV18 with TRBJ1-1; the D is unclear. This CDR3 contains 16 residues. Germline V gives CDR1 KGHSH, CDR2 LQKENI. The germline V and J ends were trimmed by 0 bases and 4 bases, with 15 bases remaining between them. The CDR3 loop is CASSPPGGGLSTEAFF. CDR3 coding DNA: TGTGCCAGCTCACCACCGGGCGGAGGTTTGAGCACTGAAGCTTTCTTT.

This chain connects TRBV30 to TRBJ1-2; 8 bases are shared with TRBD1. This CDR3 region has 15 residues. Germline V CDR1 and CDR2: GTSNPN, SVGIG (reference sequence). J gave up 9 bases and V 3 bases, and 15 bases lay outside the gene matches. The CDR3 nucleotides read TGTGCCTGGAGCCCCGGGCGAGGACAGGGCCTTAGCTACACCTTC. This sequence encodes CAWSPGRGQGLSYTF.